This T cell receptor (beta chain) was captured in a study of OX40 agonist ivuxolimab in advanced cancers. In the study overall: More than 35% of patients had received prior checkpoint inhibitor therapy. Overall study results and limits: Expanded clones were, on average, more numerous among CD8+ T cells than CD4+.

As concerns this clone: The antigen remains undetermined.

Germline CDR1 reads MNHEY; CDR2 reads SVGAGI. With 2 bases removed from V and 0 bases from J, the gap between germline ends came to 10 bases. The CDR3 totals 15 residues. Profiling relied on immunoSEQ multiplex PCR, and the TCRdb table lists in-frame clones only, not all of them. Among tens of thousands of clones, around three quarters were seen once, and the ten largest hold around 18%. Sequencing used CD4+ or CD8+ T cells sorted from blood, obtained in a trial of the OX40 agonist ivuxolimab. The clonotype was recovered from an adult with an advanced solid tumor such as melanoma, head and neck, liver or kidney cancer. The V and J genes are TRBV6-5 and TRBJ1-2; D is ambiguous. CDR3 DNA: TGTGCCAGCAGTTACCAGAGGGTTACTAACTATGGCTACACCTTC. This encodes CASSYQRVTNYGYTF.